This TCR beta chain originates from a study of T cell repertoires in MIS-A myocarditis. The V and J ends lost 1 base and 4 bases respectively, with 14 bases between them. Germline CDR1 and CDR2: MGHRA and YSYEKL. CDR3 length: 15 residues. TCRdb's copy holds only in-frame clones and misses some; the assay was immunoSEQ multiplex PCR. The sample contains about 6,600 clones, less than 80% of which appear only once. This clone was counted only a few times. Sequencing was done on a sample of right inferior lung lobe tissue obtained at autopsy. The source of this sequence is a man between 18 and 35 years old with fulminant myocarditis from multisystem inflammatory syndrome in adults (MIS-A) after COVID-19. The gene calls are TRBV4-1 and TRBJ2-7; D is perhaps TRBD1 (6 bases). The CDR3 nucleotides are TGCGCCAGCAGCCAAGCTACAGGGAAAAGGTACGAGCAGTACTTC. Amino acid sequence: CASSQATGKRYEQYF.